One sample yielded the 15 T cell receptor beta chains listed below, sequenced in a study of early stage breast cancer tumors. TCRdb keeps only in-frame clones here, not all; method: immunoSEQ multiplex PCR. Here the sample spans more than 8,500 clones, 65% to 70% being singletons. The sample taken for sequencing was breast tumor tissue. These receptors were collected from a person in their fifties with breast cancer.

The chain has TRBV7-9 and TRBJ2-7; 8 bases map to TRBD1. Germline-derived CDR1 and CDR2 are SEHNR and FQNEAQ (reference sequence). After removal of 5 bases from V and 3 bases from J, the junction contained 6 bases not matched to a gene. This CDR3 comprises 14 residues. CDR3 DNA: TGTGCCAGCAGCCCGGACAGGGCCCTCTACGAGCAGTACTTC. Translating it yields CASSPDRALYEQYF.

This chain links TRBV19 with TRBJ1-5; 9 bases align to TRBD1. Germline CDR1 and CDR2: LNHDA and SQIVND (reference sequence). Unmatched junction bases numbered 9, after V lost 9 bases and J lost 3 bases. CDR3 length: 15 residues. The CDR3 nucleotides read TGTGCCAGCAATAGAAGACAGGGGGTCAATCAGCCCCAGCATTTT. It is translated as CASNRRQGVNQPQHF.

The chain couples TRBV2 to TRBJ1-5; D perhaps matches TRBD1 (6 bases). Germline V gene data show CDR1 as SNHLY and CDR2 as FYNNEI. Deletions cut 10 bases from V and 0 bases from J, with 10 bases between. This CDR3 is 13 amino acids long. The CDR3 loop is CATRTDSNQPQHF. For the CDR3, the DNA is TGTGCCACCCGGACAGATAGCAATCAGCCCCAGCATTTT.

This clone is labeled as medium-sized. In DNA, the CDR3 is TGTGCCAGCAGCCCCAACGTAGGAGGGTTCGAGCAGTACTTC. Amino acid sequence: CASSPNVGGFEQYF. The chain links TRBV7-9 to TRBJ2-7; tentative D call: TRBD2 (6 bases). CDR1 and CDR2 from the germline V gene are SEHNR and FQNEAQ (reference sequence). V gave up 5 bases and J gave up 6 bases, with 17 bases separating them. The CDR3 extends over 14 amino acids.

A single count supports this clone. The rearrangement uses TRBV5-1 and TRBJ2-7, with 8 bases that match TRBD1. There are 15 residues in the CDR3. The J segment lost 1 base and the V segment lost 0 bases, leaving 3 bases of the junction unmatched. The germline V gene has CDR1 SGHRS and CDR2 YFSETQ. CDR3 region: CASSLGTGRSYEQYF. CDR3 sequence (DNA): TGCGCCAGCAGCTTGGGGACAGGGAGGTCCTACGAGCAGTACTTC.

CDR3 sequence: CASSGDFPYEQYF. As DNA, the CDR3 is TGTGCCAGCAGTGGGGACTTCCCCTACGAGCAGTACTTC. This sequence joins TRBV6-1 and TRBJ2-7, with D perhaps matching TRBD2 (6 bases). Germline V gene sequence: CDR1 MNHNS, CDR2 SASEGT. The CDR3 loop spans 13 amino acids. V lost 4 bases and J 2 bases, leaving 9 bases between the germline ends.

This clone was detected only a few times. The V gene is TRBV28, the J gene TRBJ1-5; tentatively, D is TRBD1 (6 bases). Germline CDR1 and CDR2: MDHEN and SYDVKM. Between the trimmed V and J ends, which lost 9 bases and 4 bases, there was a span of 16 bases. CDR3 length: 14 amino acids. CDR3 amino acids: CASTFDRRNQPQHF. CDR3 coding DNA: TGTGCCAGTACCTTCGACAGGAGGAATCAGCCCCAGCATTTT.

The chain uses TRBV5-4 and TRBJ2-5, with 8 bases lining up with TRBD2. CDR3 size: 14 residues. Trimming cost V 5 bases and J 0 bases; bases outside gene matches: 3. CDR1 is SGHNT, CDR2 YYREEE, per germline (reference sequence). The CDR3 region has the DNA TGTGCCAGCAGACTGGGACTAGACCAAGAGACCCAGTACTTC. The encoded protein is CASRLGLDQETQYF. The complete variable domain, with remaining parts taken from reference TRBV5-4 and TRBJ2-5, reads ETGVTQSPTHLIKTRGQQVTLRCSSQSGHNTVSWYQQALGQGPQFIFQYYREEENGRGNFPPRFSGLQFPNYSSELNVNALELDDSALYLCASRLGLDQETQYFGPGTRLLVL.

A word on this clone: Germline is not matched at one junction end, which may reflect a read error. The V call is TRBV28, the J call TRBJ1-1; D remains ambiguous. The CDR3 has 17 amino acids. Looked up from germline, CDR1 is MDHEN and CDR2 is SYDVKM. CDR3 loop: CASSEPPGSRRNAEAFF. The CDR3 DNA follows: TGTGCCAGCAGTGAGCCTCCGGGAAGTCGCAGGAACGCTGAAGCTTTCTTT.

The V and J genes are TRBV25-1 and TRBJ1-1; the D is unclear. There are 14 residues in the CDR3. V lost 3 bases and J 0 bases, leaving 8 bases between the germline ends. The germline V gene has CDR1 MGHDK and CDR2 SYGVNS. The CDR3 region is CASSDGVVNTEAFF. The CDR3 nucleotides are TGTGCCAGCAGTGACGGTGTCGTGAACACTGAAGCTTTCTTT.

This chain joins TRBV5-1 and TRBJ2-7; D call uncertain. Germline CDR1 and CDR2: SGHRS and YFSETQ. The germline V and J ends were trimmed by 2 bases and 7 bases, with 16 bases remaining between them. The CDR3 totals 14 residues. The CDR3 DNA follows: TGCGCCAGCAGCTTCCGGGCCCCAGACTCGGAGCAGTACTTC. Translating it yields CASSFRAPDSEQYF.

V gene TRBV30 combines with J gene TRBJ1-2; TRBD1 is a possible D gene (5 bases). V lost 3 bases and J lost 4, with 15 bases in between. CDR3 length: 14 residues. CDR1 and CDR2 (germline): GTSNPN, SVGIG (reference sequence). CDR3 sequence: CAWRGPGRTYGYTF. The CDR3 DNA follows: TGTGCCTGGAGGGGGCCGGGTCGGACCTATGGCTACACCTTC.

The rearrangement joins TRBV18 to TRBJ2-2; D uncertain. The CDR3 has 13 amino acids. Germline V CDR1 and CDR2: KGHSH, LQKENI. Trimming shortened V by 2 bases and J by 2 bases, and 3 bases separated the two germline ends. The CDR3 DNA reads as TGTGCCAGCTCACCATATAACACCGGGGAGCTGTTTTTT. Protein: CASSPYNTGELFF.

The CDR3, as DNA: TGTGCCAGCAGACTAGAGTCCAACTACGAGCAGTACTTC. Protein: CASRLESNYEQYF. V and J are TRBV6-6 and TRBJ2-7; TRBD2 is a possible D gene (5 bases). The CDR3 runs to 13 residues. Germline-derived CDR1 and CDR2 are MNHNY and SVGAGI (reference sequence). Trimming shortened V by 6 bases and J by 3 bases, and 12 bases separated the two germline ends.

The chain recombines TRBV28 with TRBJ1-3; D is unclear. The CDR3 covers 11 residues. Germline CDR1 MDHEN, CDR2 SYDVKM. The V gene lost 10 bases and the J gene lost 0 bases, with 4 bases spanning the gap. The CDR3 DNA reads as TGTGCCACAAACTCTGGAAACACCATATATTTT. The encoded protein is CATNSGNTIYF.